This T cell receptor beta chain was observed in a study of blood T cell repertoires in COVID-19. Data came from immunoSEQ multiplex PCR; TCRdb stores just in-frame clones and leaves some out. Among 250,000 or so clones listed, roughly 89% were seen once. Between the trimmed V and J ends, which lost 6 bases and 4 bases, there was a span of 18 bases. The CDR3 consists of 15 residues. Germline V gives CDR1 MNHEY, CDR2 SVGAGI. Seattle's cohort entered during active infection and was followed longitudinally. This chain connects TRBV6-5 to TRBJ2-5, with D tentatively TRBD1 (7 bases). The sequence was collected from a woman aged 55-70 years with COVID-19, enrolled during active disease. Sequencing used peripheral blood. CDR3 in amino acids: CASSRGVRTRETQYF. The DNA for the CDR3 is TGTGCCAGCAGCAGGGGGGTACGGACCCGAGAGACCCAGTACTTC.